The rows below give T cell receptor beta chains drawn from one sample of a study of T cell responses to AZD1222 COVID-19 vaccine. Libraries were prepared by immunoSEQ multiplex PCR; TCRdb keeps only in-frame clonotypes and omits some of them. The table includes tens of thousands of clones, under 95% detected once. Material: peripheral blood, obtained 28 days after the second AZD1222 dose. Receptor source: an adult who received the AZD1222 COVID-19 vaccine. The CDR3 runs from the conserved cysteine through the conserved F or W. Fields, in order: CDR3 length, clone size, D gene, V gene, J gene, CDR3 protein, CDR3 DNA. D genes are given only for firm matches. Some rows have no size entry. The others give once, few or many, or a class for an expanded clone.

14	-	-	TRBV5-1	TRBJ2-2	CASSLIRGTGELFF	TGCGCCAGCAGCTTGATCCGTGGCACCGGGGAGCTGTTTTTT
15	-	TRBD2	TRBV24-1	TRBJ2-3	CATGRASGNTDTQYF	TGTGCCACCGGCCGGGCTAGCGGGAATACAGATACGCAGTATTTT
14	-	-	TRBV6-5	TRBJ2-7	CASSYLRTGYEQYF	TGTGCCAGCAGTTACTTGCGGACGGGTTACGAGCAGTACTTC
14	-	-	TRBV5-1	TRBJ1-1	CASSPGPLDTEAFF	TGCGCCAGCAGCCCAGGACCCCTGGACACTGAAGCTTTCTTT
13	-	-	TRBV6-5	TRBJ1-5	CASKTGTAQPQHF	TGTGCCAGCAAGACTGGGACGGCTCAGCCCCAGCATTTT
13	few	-	TRBV7-3	TRBJ2-5	CASSSTRGETQYF	TGTGCCAGCAGCTCGACTAGAGGAGAGACCCAGTACTTC
14	-	-	TRBV21-1	TRBJ1-2	CASIATGGDYGYTF	TGTGCCAGCATTGCGACAGGGGGCGACTATGGCTACACCTTC
15	-	-	TRBV28	TRBJ1-1	CASSWGTGRNTEAFF	TGTGCCAGCAGTTGGGGAACAGGGCGGAACACTGAAGCTTTCTTT
15	-	TRBD2	TRBV9	TRBJ2-7	CASSAPGSGRSEQYF	TGTGCCAGCAGCGCCCCGGGTAGCGGGAGGAGCGAGCAGTACTTC
13	-	-	TRBV5-1	TRBJ2-3	CASSLGLRDTQYF	TGCGCCAGCAGCTTGGGACTCAGAGATACGCAGTATTTT
14	-	-	TRBV30	TRBJ1-5	CAWKNDRHNQPQHF	TGTGCCTGGAAAAATGACAGACACAATCAGCCCCAGCATTTT
15	-	-	TRBV6-5	TRBJ1-2	CASRQSGAISYGYTF	TGTGCCAGCCGGCAGTCGGGGGCGATATCCTATGGCTACACCTTC